This T cell receptor beta chain is drawn from a study of low-dose radiotherapy and immunotherapy resistance in tumors. Study-wide context: Oral aspirin at 300 mg was taken daily by patients for four cycles, beginning on cycle 1 day 1.

This clonotype was detected ten times or more. With TRAV- and TRBV-specific primers, first-strand cDNA was made, covering the alpha and beta chains. With a V-primer adapter and a constant-region primer, TCRs were amplified for roughly 18 PCR cycles. TCRdb ran MiXCR on the reads and lists one entry per CDR3 protein. The table records more than 90,000 distinct CDR3 sequences, around 20% of them present only once. Time point: after trial treatment. Treatment denoted: LDRT plus nivolumab, ipilimumab, low-dose cyclophosphamide and aspirin (RACIN trial). CDR3 length: 16 amino acids. V was pared by 3 bases and J by 5 bases, with 17 bases between.

This chain connects TRBV12-3 or TRBV12-4 to TRBJ1-3, with D possibly TRBD1 on 6 matching bases. The material was PBMCs, obtained after low-dose radiotherapy plus immunotherapy. The clonotype was recovered from a male donor with prostate cancer. The CDR3 DNA sequence: TGTGCCAGCAGTTTGGCGTCTTCGGGGGCCAGAAACACCATATATTTT. Amino acid sequence: CASSLASSGARNTIYF.